These 10 T cell receptor beta chains were sequenced from one sample in a study of T-cell memory formation after mild COVID-19. TCRdb re-analysed the 5' RACE reads in MiXCR, keeping a single row per CDR3 protein. The sample lists approximately 240,000 distinct CDR3 sequences; over 15% were seen once. The sequencing input was PBMCs or a T cell subset sorted from them (not recorded which). These TCRs come from a man between 18 and 29 years old who had mild COVID-19 (a few samples of this study predate the infection). Cell type and time point are not known.

There are a few counts of this clonotype. The chain has TRBV5-6 and TRBJ1-6, with no clear D. The CDR3 runs 11 residues. Germline assignment: CDR1 SGHDT and CDR2 YYEEEE. With 3 bases removed from V and 19 bases from J, the gap between germline ends came to 14 bases. CDR3 residues: CASSSHGEVHF. CDR3 DNA sequence: TGTGCCAGCAGCTCCCACGGGGAGGTACACTTT.

This clonotype was seen more than once but under ten times. The chain joins TRBV6-5 to TRBJ1-2; unclear D gene. There are 12 residues in the CDR3. Germline V gene lookup returns CDR1 MNHEY and CDR2 SVGAGI. Trimming took 7 bases from V and 4 from J, leaving 10 bases between them. CDR3 region: CASNDRSYGYTF. The CDR3 coding sequence is TGTGCCAGCAACGACCGCTCCTATGGCTACACCTTC.

The chain combines TRBV6-5 with TRBJ1-1, with no clear D. Germline CDR1 reads MNHEY; CDR2 reads SVGAGI. With 0 bases removed from V and 5 bases from J, the gap between germline ends came to 7 bases. This CDR3 comprises 13 residues. CDR3 coding DNA: TGTGCCAGCAGTTACTCGGAGTGGACTGAAGCTTTCTTT. This gives the protein CASSYSEWTEAFF.

The J gene is TRBJ1-6, the V gene TRBV7-2; D ambiguous. Trimming left V 4 bases short and J 10 bases short, with 20 bases between. This CDR3 contains 16 residues. Germline-derived CDR1 and CDR2 are SGHTA and FQGNSA. The CDR3 protein is CASSSRTGVRESPLHF. The CDR3 coding sequence is TGTGCCAGCAGCTCCCGGACCGGGGTAAGGGAATCACCCCTCCACTTT. The full variable domain, in which reference TRBV7-2 and TRBJ1-6 provide the parts outside the CDR3, is GAGVSQSPSNKVTEKGKDVELRCDPISGHTALYWYRQSLGQGLEFLIYFQGNSAPDKSGLPSDRFSAERTGGSVSTLTIQRTQQEDSAVYLCASSSRTGVRESPLHFGNGTRLTVT.

The chain combines TRBV7-2 with TRBJ1-1; D is unresolved. Germline V gives CDR1 SGHTA, CDR2 FQGNSA. V lost 1 base and J 4 bases, leaving 13 bases between the germline ends. The CDR3 length is 15 residues. The CDR3 loop is CASSLVLFEVTEAFF. CDR3 nucleotides: TGTGCCAGCAGCTTAGTGCTCTTCGAGGTCACTGAAGCTTTCTTT.

The V gene is TRBV25-1, the J gene TRBJ1-1; D is possibly TRBD1 (5 bases). CDR1 and CDR2 (germline): MGHDK, SYGVNS. This CDR3 region has 14 residues. With 1 base removed from V and 5 bases from J, the gap between germline ends came to 11 bases. The CDR3 DNA reads as TGTGCCAGCAGTGAATTGCAGGGCTGGACTGAAGCTTTCTTT. Its translation: CASSELQGWTEAFF. Looking up the rest from reference TRBV25-1 and TRBJ1-1 gives the full variable domain: EADIYQTPRYLVIGTGKKITLECSQTMGHDKMYWYQQDPGMELHLIHYSYGVNSTEKGDLSSESTVSRIRTEHFPLTLESARPSHTSQYLCASSELQGWTEAFFGQGTRLTVV.

This chain uses TRBV5-1 with TRBJ1-5, with TRBD1 as a possible D gene (5 bases). The CDR3 covers 13 residues. Germline V CDR1 and CDR2: SGHRS, YFSETQ. Trimming stripped 3 bases from V and 5 bases from J, with 9 bases between. The CDR3: CASSWDVDQPQHF. The CDR3 DNA is TGCGCCAGCAGCTGGGACGTGGATCAGCCCCAGCATTTT. The entire variable domain, with the rest obtained from reference TRBV5-1 and TRBJ1-5, is as follows: KAGVTQTPRYLIKTRGQQVTLSCSPISGHRSVSWYQQTPGQGLQFLFEYFSETQRNKGNFPGRFSGRQFSNSRSEMNVSTLELGDSALYLCASSWDVDQPQHFGDGTRLSIL.

The V gene is TRBV9, the J gene TRBJ2-3; D assignment may be TRBD1 or TRBD2 (5 bases each). The CDR3 sequence is 14 residues long. Germline V gene sequence: CDR1 SGDLS, CDR2 YYNGEE. V was trimmed by 4 bases and J by 1 base, leaving 10 bases between them. This CDR3 reads CASSHGARTDTQYF. CDR3 nucleotides: TGTGCCAGCAGCCACGGGGCCCGCACAGATACGCAGTATTTT.

There are a few counts of this clonotype. The chain has TRBV5-5 and TRBJ2-3; no clear D. This CDR3 is built from 13 residues. From germline, CDR1 is SGHKS and CDR2 YYEKEE (reference sequence). Trimming pared 0 bases from V and 2 bases from J, leaving 4 bases between. The CDR3 loop is CASSLAPTDTQYF. CDR3 in DNA: TGTGCCAGCAGCTTGGCGCCCACAGATACGCAGTATTTT.

V gene TRBV5-1 combines with J gene TRBJ2-7; D gene uncertain. The V gene lost 4 bases and the J gene lost 0 bases, with 14 bases spanning the gap. Per germline, CDR1 SGHRS and CDR2 YFSETQ. The CDR3 has 15 residues. CDR3 coding DNA: TGCGCCAGCAGCCTCACAGCCCCTAGCTCCTACGAGCAGTACTTC. This sequence encodes CASSLTAPSSYEQYF.